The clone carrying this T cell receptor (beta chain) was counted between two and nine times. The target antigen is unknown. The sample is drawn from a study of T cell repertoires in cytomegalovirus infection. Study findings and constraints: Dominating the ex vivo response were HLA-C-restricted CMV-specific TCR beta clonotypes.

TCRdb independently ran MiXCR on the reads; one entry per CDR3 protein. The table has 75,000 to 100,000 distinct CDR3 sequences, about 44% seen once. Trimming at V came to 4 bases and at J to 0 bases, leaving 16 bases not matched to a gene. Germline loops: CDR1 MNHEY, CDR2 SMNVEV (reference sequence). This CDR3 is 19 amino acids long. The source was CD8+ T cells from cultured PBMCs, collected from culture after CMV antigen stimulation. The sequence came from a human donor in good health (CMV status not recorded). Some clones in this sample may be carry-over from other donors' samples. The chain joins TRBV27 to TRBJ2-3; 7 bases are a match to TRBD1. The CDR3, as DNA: TGTGCCAGCAGTTATTTAAGGGACAGAAGTATTTTTAGCACAGATACGCAGTATTTT. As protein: CASSYLRDRSIFSTDTQYF.